The 5 T cell receptor beta chains reported below all come from one sample, sequenced in a study of T cell changes during pregnancy in multiple sclerosis. Here immunoSEQ multiplex PCR was the method, and the copy in TCRdb shows in-frame clones only, minus some. The data contain tens of thousands of clones, 93% of them singletons. The material was peripheral blood, obtained after pregnancy. These receptors all stem from a female donor with multiple sclerosis, enrolled in a pregnancy study.

This chain connects TRBV6-4 to TRBJ2-2, with D perhaps TRBD2 (7 bases). The CDR3 extends over 15 amino acids. From germline, CDR1 is MRHNA and CDR2 SNTAGT. Deletions cut 6 bases from V and 2 bases from J, with 13 bases between. The CDR3 nucleotides read TGTGCCAGCAGGGGGGGGCGCGGAAACACCGGGGAGCTGTTTTTT. Translation gives CASRGGRGNTGELFF.

The gene calls are TRBV7-3 and TRBJ2-1; TRBD1 is a possible D gene (5 bases). V was shortened by 3 bases and J by 5 bases, with 11 bases between the two germline ends. Germline-derived CDR1 and CDR2 are SGHTA and FQGTGA. The CDR3 extends over 14 amino acids. CDR3 coding DNA: TGTGCCAGCAGCTTGGGGCAGCCGCACAATGAGCAGTTCTTC. This sequence encodes CASSLGQPHNEQFF.

V and J are TRBV5-6 and TRBJ1-1, with 9 bases identical to TRBD1. CDR3 size: 15 residues. Trimming at V came to 2 bases and at J to 4 bases, leaving 6 bases not matched to a gene. The germline V gene has CDR1 SGHDT and CDR2 YYEEEE. The CDR3 DNA reads as TGTGCCAGCAGCTTCTGGACAGGGGTTAGCACTGAAGCTTTCTTT. Residues: CASSFWTGVSTEAFF.

The genes are TRBV7-9 and TRBJ2-1; TRBD1 matches 10 bases. With V trimmed by 8 bases and J by 6 bases, 4 bases remained unmatched. This CDR3 region has 13 residues. In germline, CDR1 is SEHNR, CDR2 FQNEAQ (reference sequence). CDR3 nucleotide sequence: TGTGCCAGCCGAAGGACAGGGGGCAATGAGCAGTTCTTC. Translation: CASRRTGGNEQFF.

This rearrangement joins TRBV7-2 to TRBJ2-4, with 11 bases that match TRBD2. The germline V gene has CDR1 SGHTA and CDR2 FQGNSA. J lost 0 bases, V lost 3 bases, and 4 bases had no gene match. The CDR3 has 17 residues. CDR3 coding DNA: TGTGCCAGCAGCTTGACTAGCGGGGTACTAGCCAAAAACATTCAGTACTTC. This encodes CASSLTSGVLAKNIQYF.